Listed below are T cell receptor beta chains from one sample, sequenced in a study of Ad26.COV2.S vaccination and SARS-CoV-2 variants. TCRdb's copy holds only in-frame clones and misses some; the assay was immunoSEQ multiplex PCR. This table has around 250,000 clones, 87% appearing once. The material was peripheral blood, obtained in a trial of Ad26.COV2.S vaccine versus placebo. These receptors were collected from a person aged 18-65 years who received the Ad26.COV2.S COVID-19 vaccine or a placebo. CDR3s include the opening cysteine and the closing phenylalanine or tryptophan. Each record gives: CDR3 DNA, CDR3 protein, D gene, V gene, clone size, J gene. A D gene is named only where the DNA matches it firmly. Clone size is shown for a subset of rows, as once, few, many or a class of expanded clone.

cdr3_nt: TGTGCCTGGAGTCCCGAGGGTGGGCAGCCCCAGCATTTT
cdr3_aa: CAWSPEGGQPQHF
d_call: .
v_call: TRBV30
clone_size: .
j_call: TRBJ1-5

cdr3_nt: TGTGCCGGCCCGGGGGGCAGCCCCCACTATGGCTACACCTTC
cdr3_aa: CAGPGGSPHYGYTF
d_call: .
v_call: TRBV10-3
clone_size: .
j_call: TRBJ1-2

cdr3_nt: TGTGCCAGCTCACCAGGACCCACCAGCAATGAGCAGTTCTTC
cdr3_aa: CASSPGPTSNEQFF
d_call: .
v_call: TRBV18
clone_size: .
j_call: TRBJ2-1

cdr3_nt: TGCGCCAGCAGCGCAAAAGGTCGGTGGGTCATGAACACTGAAGCTTTCTTT
cdr3_aa: CASSAKGRWVMNTEAFF
d_call: .
v_call: TRBV5-1
clone_size: few
j_call: TRBJ1-1

cdr3_nt: TGTGCCAGCAGCTTAGCGCTCACAGTCAGGAACACTGAAGCTTTCTTT
cdr3_aa: CASSLALTVRNTEAFF
d_call: .
v_call: TRBV7-8
clone_size: .
j_call: TRBJ1-1

cdr3_nt: TGCGCCAGCAGCCATACACTAGCGGCCTCCTACAATGAGCAGTTCTTC
cdr3_aa: CASSHTLAASYNEQFF
d_call: TRBD2
v_call: TRBV4-3
clone_size: once
j_call: TRBJ2-1

cdr3_nt: TGTGCCAGCAGCCAACGGACAGGATTTTTGGACTATGGCTACACCTTC
cdr3_aa: CASSQRTGFLDYGYTF
d_call: TRBD1
v_call: TRBV14
clone_size: .
j_call: TRBJ1-2

cdr3_nt: TGCGCCAGCACCCTGACCCCCCCTGCGGGTGAGCAGTTCTTC
cdr3_aa: CASTLTPPAGEQFF
d_call: .
v_call: TRBV5-1
clone_size: once
j_call: TRBJ2-1

cdr3_nt: TGTGCCAGCAGGACGCCGGGACAGGGAAACAATGAGCAGTTCTTC
cdr3_aa: CASRTPGQGNNEQFF
d_call: TRBD1
v_call: TRBV6-5
clone_size: once
j_call: TRBJ2-1

cdr3_nt: TGTGCCAGCAGCTCACAGGGGGCTTCCTACAATGAGCAGTTCTTC
cdr3_aa: CASSSQGASYNEQFF
d_call: TRBD1
v_call: TRBV7-9
clone_size: once
j_call: TRBJ2-1

cdr3_nt: TGTGCCAGCAGTCCCCAGCCCAGTAACTATGGCTACACCTTC
cdr3_aa: CASSPQPSNYGYTF
d_call: .
v_call: TRBV2
clone_size: .
j_call: TRBJ1-2

cdr3_nt: TGTGCCAGCTCACCACCTGCCGATGGCGGCCATCCTGGGGCCAACGTCCTGACTTTC
cdr3_aa: CASSPPADGGHPGANVLTF
d_call: .
v_call: TRBV18
clone_size: .
j_call: TRBJ2-6

cdr3_nt: TGTGCCTGGAGACCCCTCCCTGGGGCCAACGTCCTGACTTTC
cdr3_aa: CAWRPLPGANVLTF
d_call: .
v_call: TRBV30
clone_size: .
j_call: TRBJ2-6